These 29 T cell receptor beta chains originate from one sample sequenced in a study of blood T cell repertoires in COVID-19. The repertoire was sequenced with immunoSEQ multiplex PCR; TCRdb's copy has only in-frame clones and lacks some. The sample yields over 110,000 clones, over 80% seen once. Sequences were obtained from peripheral blood. The receptors originated from a woman aged 50 to 60 with acute or convalescent COVID-19.

This chain uses TRBV24-1 with TRBJ2-1; weak D call: TRBD1 (5 bases). Germline V gene lookup returns CDR1 KGHDR and CDR2 SFDVKD. Trimming removed 1 base at V and 0 bases at J, with 9 bases between. The CDR3 totals 16 residues. The CDR3 DNA is TGTGCCACCAGTGATTTTCAGGGATCCTCCTACAATGAGCAGTTCTTC. Encoded protein: CATSDFQGSSYNEQFF.

This sequence joins TRBV5-1 and TRBJ2-1, with 11 bases lining up with TRBD2. J was trimmed by 5 bases and V by 0 bases; bases with no gene match: 4. Per germline, CDR1 SGHRS and CDR2 YFSETQ. The CDR3 length is 16 residues. CDR3 nucleotides: TGCGCCAGCAGCTTGGAACTAGCGGGAGTAAACAATGAGCAGTTCTTC. It specifies CASSLELAGVNNEQFF.

In DNA form, the CDR3 reads TGTGCCAGCAGCCCTACAGGGCCTGAAGCTTTCTTT. Translating it yields CASSPTGPEAFF. The J gene is TRBJ1-1, the V gene TRBV6-6, with D maybe TRBD1 (6 bases). Per the germline V gene, CDR1 is MNHNY and CDR2 is SVGAGI (reference sequence). Between the trimmed V and J ends, which lost 6 bases and 6 bases, there was a span of 11 bases. This CDR3 has 12 residues.

The genes are TRBV28 and TRBJ1-2; possible D gene TRBD1, 5 bases. CDR3 length equals 14 residues. Germline V gene sequence: CDR1 MDHEN, CDR2 SYDVKM. Trimming removed 5 bases at V and 8 bases at J, with 18 bases between. This CDR3 is CASSPPQGIDGYTF. Written as DNA, the CDR3 is TGTGCCAGCAGTCCCCCGCAGGGTATCGACGGCTACACCTTC.

The V gene is TRBV12-5, the J gene TRBJ2-1, with 9 bases matching TRBD2. V gave up 6 bases and J gave up 4 bases; unmatched junction bases: 7. Germline assignment: CDR1 LGHNT and CDR2 FRNRAP. CDR3 size: 15 residues. CDR3 sequence: CASGQERGEYNEQFF. The CDR3 coding sequence is TGTGCTAGTGGCCAAGAGCGGGGGGAATACAATGAGCAGTTCTTC.

V is TRBV19 and J is TRBJ1-1; possible D gene TRBD1, 5 bases. This CDR3 is 14 amino acids long. The germline CDR1 and CDR2 sequences are LNHDA and SQIVND (reference sequence). Trimming stripped 7 bases from V and 4 bases from J, with 16 bases between. CDR3: CASKVQGPSTEAFF. CDR3 coding DNA: TGTGCCAGTAAGGTCCAGGGCCCCAGCACTGAAGCTTTCTTT.

This clone was detected once. The chain carries TRBV9 and TRBJ2-7, with a possible D match to TRBD1 (5 bases). CDR3 length equals 13 residues. Trimming cost V 3 bases and J 6 bases, with 13 bases left between them. Germline assignment: CDR1 SGDLS and CDR2 YYNGEE. CDR3 nucleotide sequence: TGTGCCAGCAGCGGGGTAACCGACAGCGAGCAGTACTTC. This translates into CASSGVTDSEQYF.

The sample holds one count of this clone. This chain joins TRBV29-1 and TRBJ1-2; the D is unclear. The length of the CDR3 is 11 residues. Germline CDR1 and CDR2: SQVTM and ANQGSEA. Trimming removed 5 bases at V and 4 bases at J, with 8 bases between. This CDR3 is CSVLPSYGYTF. CDR3 in DNA: TGCAGCGTTCTACCGAGCTATGGCTACACCTTC.

The rearrangement uses TRBV7-9 and TRBJ1-3, with D tentatively TRBD1 (5 bases). Germline CDR1 SEHNR, CDR2 FQNEAQ (reference sequence). This CDR3 has 16 amino acids. V dropped 4 bases and J dropped 1 base, with 14 bases sitting between them. The CDR3 nucleotides read TGTGCCAGCAGCTCTAGACTGGAGGGGTCTGGAAACACCATATATTTT. Translating it yields CASSSRLEGSGNTIYF. Variable domain in full (rest from reference TRBV7-9 and TRBJ1-3): DTGVSQNPRHKITKRGQNVTFRCDPISEHNRLYWYRQTLGQGPEFLTYFQNEAQLEKSRLLSDRFSAERPKGSFSTLEIQRTEQGDSAMYLCASSSRLEGSGNTIYFGEGSWLTVV.

In DNA, the CDR3 is TGCAGTGCTGGGGGGGACACTGAAGCTTTCTTT. It encodes CSAGGDTEAFF. This chain links TRBV20-1 with TRBJ1-1; D perhaps matches TRBD1 (5 bases). Trimming shortened V by 5 bases and J by 3 bases, and 7 bases separated the two germline ends. The CDR3 spans 11 residues. The germline V gene encodes CDR1 DFQATT and CDR2 SNEGSKA (reference sequence).

The chain employs TRBV11-2 and TRBJ1-3; D gene uncertain. The CDR3 extends over 15 amino acids. Trimming removed 4 bases at V and 0 bases at J, with 10 bases between. CDR1 SGHAT and CDR2 FQNNGV come from the germline V gene. The CDR3 region is CASSSGLYSGNTIYF. Written as DNA, the CDR3 is TGTGCCAGCAGCTCCGGACTGTACTCTGGAAACACCATATATTTT.

The chain uses TRBV7-6 and TRBJ1-4, with 9 bases identical to TRBD1. V was pared by 6 bases and J by 6 bases, with 5 bases of the junction left unmatched. Per the germline V gene, CDR1 is SGHVS and CDR2 is FNYEAQ. The CDR3 is 14 residues long. The CDR3 spells CASSSGTGYEKLFF. CDR3 sequence (DNA): TGTGCCAGCAGTTCAGGGACAGGGTATGAAAAACTGTTTTTT. Full variable domain (missing parts from reference TRBV7-6 and TRBJ1-4): GAGVSQSPRYKVTKRGQDVALRCDPISGHVSLYWYRQALGQGPEFLTYFNYEAQQDKSGLPNDRFSAERPEGSISTLTIQRTEQRDSAMYRCASSSGTGYEKLFFGSGTQLSVL.

This sequence joins TRBV2 and TRBJ1-1, with 9 bases lining up with TRBD1. The germline V gene has CDR1 SNHLY and CDR2 FYNNEI. V gave up 3 bases and J gave up 6 bases; unmatched junction bases: 8. This CDR3 contains 15 residues. This CDR3 reads CASSDRATGGAEAFF. The DNA for the CDR3 is TGTGCCAGCAGTGACCGAGCGACAGGGGGGGCTGAAGCTTTCTTT.

The V call is TRBV3-1 (or the pseudogene TRBV3-2), the J call TRBJ2-1; 7 bases align to TRBD1. The CDR3 extends over 14 amino acids. V trimming: 4 bases; J trimming: 2 bases; junction bases outside the gene matches: 2. The germline V gene encodes CDR1 LGHDT and CDR2 YNNKEL (reference sequence). This CDR3 is CASSRQGAYNEQFF. DNA of the CDR3: TGTGCCAGCAGCCGTCAGGGGGCCTACAATGAGCAGTTCTTC.

The V gene is TRBV4-2, the J gene TRBJ2-7; 9 bases line up with TRBD2. V gave up 1 base and J gave up 7 bases; unmatched junction bases: 8. From germline, CDR1 is LGHNA and CDR2 YNFKEQ. CDR3 length: 15 amino acids. The CDR3 DNA is TGTGCCAGCAGCCAAGCTGTTAGCGGGAGCGAGGAGCAGTACTTC. Its translation: CASSQAVSGSEEQYF.

The gene calls are TRBV28 and TRBJ1-5, with 7 bases fitting TRBD1. Unmatched junction bases numbered 6, after V lost 6 bases and J lost 1 base. Per germline, CDR1 MDHEN and CDR2 SYDVKM. CDR3 length equals 15 residues. The CDR3 is CASRQQQGSNQPQHF. CDR3 DNA: TGTGCCAGCAGACAACAACAGGGGAGCAATCAGCCCCAGCATTTT.

The rearrangement joins TRBV18 to TRBJ2-5; perhaps TRBD2 as D (5 bases). V shed 3 bases and J shed 4 bases, with 9 bases lying between them. This CDR3 region has 13 residues. Germline V gene lookup returns CDR1 KGHSH and CDR2 LQKENI. The CDR3 reads CASSPGERETQYF. In nucleotides, the CDR3 is TGTGCCAGCTCACCGGGAGAAAGAGAGACCCAGTACTTC.

CDR3 sequence reads: CASRTLLAGGSYEQYF. DNA of the CDR3: TGTGCCAGCCGTACACTCCTAGCGGGAGGGTCCTACGAGCAGTACTTC. The gene calls are TRBV11-2 and TRBJ2-7; 12 bases are shared with TRBD2. The junction had 9 bases not matched to a gene; V was cut back by 8 bases and J by 1 base. CDR1 is SGHAT, CDR2 FQNNGV, per germline. CDR3 length: 16 amino acids.

The CDR3 region is CASSPPGGYGSQYF. CDR3 nucleotide sequence: TGTGCCAGCTCACCACCCGGAGGATATGGGTCCCAGTACTTC. The chain couples TRBV18 to TRBJ2-5, with D perhaps TRBD2 (5 bases). This CDR3 region has 14 residues. CDR1 and CDR2 from the germline V gene are KGHSH and LQKENI. Trimming shortened V by 0 bases and J by 9 bases, and 14 bases separated the two germline ends.

The V and J genes are TRBV6-5 and TRBJ1-2; 7 bases align to TRBD1. Losses at the gene ends were 5 bases for V and 8 bases for J; bases not matched to a gene: 8. Per germline, CDR1 MNHEY and CDR2 SVGAGI. This CDR3 spans 13 amino acids. The CDR3: CASSPRQGLGYTF. CDR3 nucleotide sequence: TGTGCCAGCAGTCCCAGACAGGGCTTGGGCTACACCTTC.

The genes are TRBV7-9 and TRBJ1-1, with 7 bases aligning to TRBD1. Germline CDR1 and CDR2: SEHNR and FQNEAQ (reference sequence). This CDR3 comprises 14 residues. Germline trimming cut 4 bases from V and 4 bases from J; bases unmatched to any gene: 6. This CDR3 is CASSSQGGTTEAFF. The CDR3 DNA sequence: TGTGCCAGCAGCTCCCAGGGGGGTACCACTGAAGCTTTCTTT.

The rearrangement uses TRBV29-1 and TRBJ1-6; the match to TRBD1 covers 9 bases. J was trimmed by 7 bases and V by 5 bases; bases with no gene match: 3. The CDR3 length is 13 residues. Germline CDR1 SQVTM, CDR2 ANQGSEA. The CDR3 spells CSVRTGDNSPLHF. The DNA for the CDR3 is TGCAGCGTTCGGACAGGGGACAATTCACCCCTCCACTTT. The complete variable domain, with remaining parts taken from reference TRBV29-1 and TRBJ1-6, reads SAVISQKPSRDICQRGTSLTIQCQVDSQVTMMFWYRQQPGQSLTLIATANQGSEATYESGFVIDKFPISRPNLTFSTLTVSNMSPEDSSIYLCSVRTGDNSPLHFGNGTRLTVT.

V is TRBV6-5 and J is TRBJ2-3; D is unclear. V was cut by 7 bases and J by 0 bases, with 5 bases left in between. The CDR3 sequence is 12 residues long. In germline, CDR1 is MNHEY, CDR2 SVGAGI. In DNA form, the CDR3 reads TGTGCCAGCATTAAAAGCACAGATACGCAGTATTTT. As protein: CASIKSTDTQYF.

The genes are TRBV6-5 and TRBJ1-4; 9 bases map to TRBD1. This CDR3 contains 16 residues. Per the germline V gene, CDR1 is MNHEY and CDR2 is SVGAGI. V dropped 0 bases and J dropped 6; count of bases not matched to a gene: 5. The CDR3 loop reads CASSYSPGQGHEKLFF. The CDR3 DNA is TGTGCCAGCAGTTACTCGCCGGGACAGGGTCATGAAAAACTGTTTTTT.

This sequence joins TRBV9 and TRBJ1-2; D uncertain. The CDR3 length is 16 residues. Trimming took 0 bases from V and 2 from J, leaving 14 bases between them. From germline, CDR1 is SGDLS and CDR2 YYNGEE. CDR3 in amino acids: CASSVGPIGENYGYTF. DNA of the CDR3: TGTGCCAGCAGCGTAGGCCCCATCGGGGAGAACTATGGCTACACCTTC. The variable domain in full, completed from reference TRBV9 and TRBJ1-2, reads DSGVTQTPKHLITATGQRVTLRCSPRSGDLSVYWYQQSLDQGLQFLIQYYNGEERAKGNILERFSAQQFPDLHSELNLSSLELGDSALYFCASSVGPIGENYGYTFGSGTRLTVV.

This clone was detected a few times. The chain couples TRBV28 to TRBJ1-1, with a weak D call TRBD1 (6 bases). The CDR3 runs to 17 residues. V lost 5 bases to trimming and J lost 4 bases, with 23 bases between them. Germline loops: CDR1 MDHEN, CDR2 SYDVKM. CDR3 protein: CASSHNAGVLGVTEAFF. The DNA for the CDR3 is TGTGCCAGCAGTCATAACGCAGGGGTACTTGGGGTCACTGAAGCTTTCTTT.

The genes are TRBV6-4 and TRBJ1-3; 8 nucleotides agree with TRBD1. The CDR3 contains 18 residues. V was clipped by 4 bases and J by 7 bases; unmatched bases: 18. Germline CDR1 and CDR2: MRHNA and SNTAGT. CDR3 residues: CASSVTPRTGLVSNTIYF. CDR3 coding DNA: TGTGCCAGCAGTGTCACCCCGAGGACAGGGCTTGTTTCGAACACCATATATTTT.

This clone is a singleton in its sample. The chain combines TRBV6-5 with TRBJ1-2; 9 bases agree with TRBD1. J gave up 8 bases and V 5 bases, and 12 bases lay outside the gene matches. The CDR3 length is 15 residues. Germline V lookup: CDR1 MNHEY, CDR2 SVGAGI. The CDR3 DNA sequence: TGTGCCAGCAGTCTTACACCGGGACAGGGTTGGGGCTACACCTTC. Translation: CASSLTPGQGWGYTF.

This sequence joins TRBV5-1 and TRBJ1-1; 7 bases map to TRBD1. Trimming took 3 bases from V and 1 from J; bases not matched to a gene: 3. The CDR3 runs to 14 residues. Germline V gene sequence: CDR1 SGHRS, CDR2 YFSETQ. This CDR3 is CASSWDRGNTEAFF. The CDR3 DNA follows: TGCGCCAGCAGCTGGGACAGAGGGAACACTGAAGCTTTCTTT.